This entry lists 5 T cell receptor beta chains sequenced from one sample in a study of T cells after yellow fever vaccination. TCRdb processed the 5' RACE reads anew with MiXCR; each CDR3 protein has one entry. The table records 400,000 or so distinct CDR3 sequences, 11% of them present only once. The material sequenced was PBMCs, taken on the day of the first yellow fever vaccination. Every receptor here comes from a man aged 18 to 30 who received the YFV17D yellow fever vaccine.

The rearrangement links TRBV6-2 or TRBV6-3 to TRBJ2-1; D remains unclear. Germline V lookup: CDR1 MNHEY, CDR2 SVGEGT. CDR3 size: 12 residues. The ends were cut back, 8 bases at V and 3 bases at J, with 8 bases in the middle. The CDR3 loop is CASQVNYNEQFF. Here the CDR3 DNA reads TGTGCCAGCCAGGTCAACTACAATGAGCAGTTCTTC.

This chain uses TRBV7-3 with TRBJ1-2; D is perhaps TRBD1 (6 bases). CDR3 length: 15 residues. Germline V gene lookup returns CDR1 SGHTA and CDR2 FQGTGA. V lost 0 bases, J lost 7 bases, and 15 bases lay in between. This CDR3 reads CASSLTYREVGGYTF. The CDR3 nucleotides read TGTGCCAGCAGCTTAACGTACAGGGAGGTCGGTGGCTACACCTTC.

The chain has TRBV3-1 and TRBJ2-2; 10 positions agree with TRBD1. Germline-derived CDR1 and CDR2 are LGHDT and YNNKEL (reference sequence). CDR3 size: 15 residues. V trimming: 10 bases; J trimming: 7 bases; junction bases outside the gene matches: 12. The CDR3 DNA reads TGTGCCACCTGCCAAGGGACAGGGGCCTTCGGGGAGCTGTTTTTT. Translated, it gives CATCQGTGAFGELFF.

The chain carries TRBV4-3 and TRBJ1-1; D call uncertain. Germline CDR1 reads LGHNA; CDR2 reads YSLEER. The V gene lost 1 base and the J gene lost 1 base, with 10 bases spanning the gap. This CDR3 is 15 amino acids long. The DNA of the CDR3 is TGCGCCAGCAGCCAAGGCCACTTCAGGAACACTGAAGCTTTCTTT. Its protein product is CASSQGHFRNTEAFF.

This sequence joins TRBV7-9 and TRBJ1-2; D is unresolved. Germline V gene sequence: CDR1 SEHNR, CDR2 FQNEAQ (reference sequence). This CDR3 has 14 amino acids. V lost 3 bases, J lost 3 bases, and 11 bases lay in between. The DNA for the CDR3 is TGTGCCAGCAGCTTCCTGGGAACGGACTATGGCTACACCTTC. Residues: CASSFLGTDYGYTF.